This T cell receptor beta chain was sequenced during a study of blood T cell repertoires in COVID-19. The wider study: PBMCs, B-cell-depleted T cells, or T cells were the source of the cDNA or gDNA that made up the material.

This CDR3 spans 14 amino acids. The junction had 4 bases not matched to a gene; V was cut back by 7 bases and J by 4 bases. The germline gives CDR1 SNHLY, CDR2 FYNNEI. The data were produced by immunoSEQ multiplex PCR, yet TCRdb's version contains in-frame clones alone and is incomplete. The table includes a few hundred thousand clones, roughly 89% detected once. The clonotype originates from a man in his late teens or twenties with acute COVID-19. The V call is TRBV2, the J call TRBJ1-5, with 10 bases matching TRBD1. Sequencing used PBMCs or T cells enriched from blood (not recorded which). CDR3 DNA sequence: TGTGCCAGCACCAGGGACAGGGGTAATCAGCCCCAGCATTTT. Translated, it gives CASTRDRGNQPQHF.